The present entry profiles one TCR beta chain with its context. The antigen is undetermined. The ends were cut back, 4 bases at V and 3 bases at J, with 12 bases in the middle. The CDR3 contains 15 residues. Germline V CDR1 and CDR2: LGHNA, YNFKEQ. This sample was taken from a study of cytomegalovirus exposure and HLA in healthy donors. Both 60 Vbeta primers and 13 Jbeta primers went into the PCR. The protocol was immunoSEQ multiplex PCR, while the TCRdb copy is restricted to in-frame clones and leaves out a portion. The table shows some 150,000 clones, with roughly 79% occurring only once. Study findings and constraints: Accurate predictions that matched the HLA-A and HLA-B alleles of most subjects were reportedly made from TCR beta sequences.

The material sequenced was PBMCs. This clonotype was sampled from a male donor in good health and CMV-seronegative. This chain joins TRBV4-2 and TRBJ1-4; the D is unclear. The CDR3 loop reads CASSPVTWSNEKLFF. The DNA of the CDR3 is TGTGCCAGCAGCCCTGTTACTTGGTCTAATGAAAAACTGTTTTTT.